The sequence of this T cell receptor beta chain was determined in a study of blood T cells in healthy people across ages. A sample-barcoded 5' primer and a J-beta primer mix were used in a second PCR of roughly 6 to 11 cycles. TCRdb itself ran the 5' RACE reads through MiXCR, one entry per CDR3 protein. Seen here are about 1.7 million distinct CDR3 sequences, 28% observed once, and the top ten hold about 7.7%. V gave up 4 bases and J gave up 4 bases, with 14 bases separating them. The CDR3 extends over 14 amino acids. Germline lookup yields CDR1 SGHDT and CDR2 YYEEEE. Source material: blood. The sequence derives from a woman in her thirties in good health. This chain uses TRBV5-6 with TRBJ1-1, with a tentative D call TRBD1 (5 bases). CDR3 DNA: TGTGCCAGCAGCAGGGGACTCGGGGGCACTGAAGCTTTCTTT. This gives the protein CASSRGLGGTEAFF. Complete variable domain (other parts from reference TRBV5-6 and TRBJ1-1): DAGVTQSPTHLIKTRGQQVTLRCSPKSGHDTVSWYQQALGQGPQFIFQYYEEEERQRGNFPDRFSGHQFPNYSSELNVNALLLGDSALYLCASSRGLGGTEAFFGQGTRLTVV.